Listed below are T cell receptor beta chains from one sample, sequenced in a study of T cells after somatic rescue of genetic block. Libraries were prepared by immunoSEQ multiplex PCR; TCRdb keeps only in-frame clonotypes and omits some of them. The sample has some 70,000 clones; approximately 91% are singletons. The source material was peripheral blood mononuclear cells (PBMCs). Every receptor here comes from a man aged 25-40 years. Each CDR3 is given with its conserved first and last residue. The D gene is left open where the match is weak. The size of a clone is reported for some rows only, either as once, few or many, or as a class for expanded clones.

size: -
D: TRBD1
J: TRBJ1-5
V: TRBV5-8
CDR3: CASSLARTGNNQPQHF
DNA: TGTGCCAGCAGCTTGGCCCGGACAGGGAACAATCAGCCCCAGCATTTT

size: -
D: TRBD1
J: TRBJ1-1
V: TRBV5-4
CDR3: CASSPQGARNTEAFF
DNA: TGTGCCAGCAGCCCACAGGGGGCCAGGAACACTGAAGCTTTCTTT

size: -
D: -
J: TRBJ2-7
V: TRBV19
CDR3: CASSGERGVYEQYF
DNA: TGTGCCAGTAGTGGCGAAAGGGGGGTCTACGAGCAGTACTTC

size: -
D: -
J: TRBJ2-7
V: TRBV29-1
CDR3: CSVFRGSEQYF
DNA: TGCAGCGTGTTTCGGGGCTCCGAGCAGTACTTC

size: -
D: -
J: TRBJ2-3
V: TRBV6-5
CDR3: CASSYSAGPTDTQYF
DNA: TGTGCCAGCAGTTACTCGGCAGGGCCAACAGATACGCAGTATTTT

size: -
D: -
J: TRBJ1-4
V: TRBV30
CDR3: CAWSRARGEKLFF
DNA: TGTGCCTGGAGTCGGGCCCGGGGTGAAAAACTGTTTTTT

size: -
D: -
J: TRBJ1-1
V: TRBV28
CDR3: CASSPPGQNTEAFF
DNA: TGTGCCAGCAGTCCGCCGGGCCAGAACACTGAAGCTTTCTTT

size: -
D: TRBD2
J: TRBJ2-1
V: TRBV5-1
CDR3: CASSRGLAGAPGEQFF
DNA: TGCGCCAGCAGCAGGGGACTAGCGGGAGCCCCTGGTGAGCAGTTCTTC

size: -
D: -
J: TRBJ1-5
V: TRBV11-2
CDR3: CASSLGTWSSNQPQHF
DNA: TGTGCCAGCAGCTTAGGAACATGGTCAAGCAATCAGCCCCAGCATTTT

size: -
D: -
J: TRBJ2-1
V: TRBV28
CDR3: CASSTYTGSRASYNEQFF
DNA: TGTGCCAGCAGTACCTATACAGGGTCCCGCGCGTCCTACAATGAGCAGTTCTTC

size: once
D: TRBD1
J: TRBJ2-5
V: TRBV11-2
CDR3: CASSPLSSGQGARETQYF
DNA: TGTGCCAGCAGCCCCCTTTCCTCGGGACAGGGGGCGAGAGAGACCCAGTACTTC

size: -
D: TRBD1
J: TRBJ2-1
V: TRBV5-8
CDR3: CASSTGTGVLTPEQFF
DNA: TGTGCCAGCAGCACCGGGACAGGCGTCCTGACCCCTGAGCAGTTCTTC

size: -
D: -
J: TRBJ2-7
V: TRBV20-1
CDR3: CSARDSYEQYF
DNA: TGCAGTGCTAGAGACAGCTACGAGCAGTACTTC

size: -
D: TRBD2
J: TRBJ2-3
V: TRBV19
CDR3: CASSAGTSGLSDTQYF
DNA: TGTGCCAGTAGTGCAGGGACTAGCGGGCTCTCAGATACGCAGTATTTT

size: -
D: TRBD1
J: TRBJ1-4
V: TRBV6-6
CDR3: CASSKDRATNEKLFF
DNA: TGTGCCAGCAGTAAAGACAGGGCGACCAATGAAAAACTGTTTTTT

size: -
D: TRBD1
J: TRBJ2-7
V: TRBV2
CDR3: CTSSGEQGVEQYF
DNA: TGTACCAGCAGTGGAGAACAGGGGGTCGAGCAGTACTTC

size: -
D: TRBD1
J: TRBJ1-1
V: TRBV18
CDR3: CASSAGTGTEAFF
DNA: TGTGCCAGCTCAGCCGGGACAGGTACTGAAGCTTTCTTT

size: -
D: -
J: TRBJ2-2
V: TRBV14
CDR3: CASSQVHTGELFF
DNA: TGTGCCAGCAGCCAAGTACACACCGGGGAGCTGTTTTTT

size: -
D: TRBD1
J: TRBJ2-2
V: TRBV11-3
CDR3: CASSPTGTGSGELFF
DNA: TGTGCCAGCAGCCCCACCGGGACAGGGTCCGGGGAGCTGTTTTTT

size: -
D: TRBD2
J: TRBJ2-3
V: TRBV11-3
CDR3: CASSQSGGRADTQYF
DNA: TGTGCCAGCAGTCAGAGCGGGGGGCGGGCAGATACGCAGTATTTT

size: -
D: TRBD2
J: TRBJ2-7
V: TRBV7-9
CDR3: CASSFVSTSGSPYEQYF
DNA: TGTGCCAGCAGCTTCGTTTCGACTAGCGGGTCGCCCTACGAGCAGTACTTC

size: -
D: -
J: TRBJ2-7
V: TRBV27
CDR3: CASSLNGVGPYEQYF
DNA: TGTGCCAGCAGTTTAAACGGCGTAGGCCCCTACGAGCAGTACTTC

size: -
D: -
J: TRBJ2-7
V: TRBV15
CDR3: CATSRDQGGREQYF
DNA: TGTGCCACCAGCAGAGATCAGGGGGGGCGCGAGCAGTACTTC

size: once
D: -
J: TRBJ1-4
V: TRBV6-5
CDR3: CASSYSQATNEKLFF
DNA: TGTGCCAGCAGTTACTCTCAGGCAACTAATGAAAAACTGTTTTTT

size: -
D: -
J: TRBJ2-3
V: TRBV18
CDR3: CASSPGATDTQYF
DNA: TGTGCCAGCTCACCAGGAGCCACAGATACGCAGTATTTT

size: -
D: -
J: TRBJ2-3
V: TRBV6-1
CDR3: CASSYGIDTQYF
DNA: TGTGCCAGCAGTTATGGGATAGATACGCAGTATTTT

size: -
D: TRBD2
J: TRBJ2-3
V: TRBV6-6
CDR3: CLTRRGITDTQYF
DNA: TGTCTCACACGGCGGGGGATCACAGATACGCAGTATTTT

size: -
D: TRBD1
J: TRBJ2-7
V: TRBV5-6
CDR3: CASSSVGGPYEQYF
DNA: TGTGCCAGCAGCTCGGTAGGGGGCCCCTACGAGCAGTACTTC

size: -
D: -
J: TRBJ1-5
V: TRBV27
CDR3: CASSVGVLSNQPQHF
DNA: TGTGCCAGCAGTGTAGGGGTTTTGAGCAATCAGCCCCAGCATTTT

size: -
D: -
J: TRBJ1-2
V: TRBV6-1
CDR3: CASSATDIYGYTF
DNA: TGTGCCAGCAGTGCGACGGACATCTATGGCTACACCTTC

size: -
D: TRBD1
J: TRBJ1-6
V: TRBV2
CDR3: CASSGQGNSPLHF
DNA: TGTGCCAGCAGCGGACAGGGGAATTCACCCCTCCACTTT

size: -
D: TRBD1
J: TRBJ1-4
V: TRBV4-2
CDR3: CASSQRGQGNEKLFF
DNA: TGTGCCAGCAGCCAGAGGGGACAGGGGAATGAAAAACTGTTTTTT

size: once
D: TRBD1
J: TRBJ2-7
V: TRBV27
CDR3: CASSLTTGFTYEQYF
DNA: TGTGCCAGCAGTTTAACGACAGGGTTTACCTACGAGCAGTACTTC

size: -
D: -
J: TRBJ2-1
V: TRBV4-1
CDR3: CASSLHVSYNEQFF
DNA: TGCGCCAGCAGCCTCCACGTCTCATACAATGAGCAGTTCTTC

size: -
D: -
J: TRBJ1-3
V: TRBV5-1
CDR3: CASSLVGTGVGGNTIYF
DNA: TGCGCCAGCAGCTTGGTCGGGACTGGAGTCGGTGGAAACACCATATATTTT

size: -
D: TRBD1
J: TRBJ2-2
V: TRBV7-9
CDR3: CASLRGPNTGELFF
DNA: TGTGCCAGCCTAAGGGGGCCTAACACCGGGGAGCTGTTTTTT

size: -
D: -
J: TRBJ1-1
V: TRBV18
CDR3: CASSPRGSLYTEAFF
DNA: TGTGCCAGCTCACCACGGGGTAGCCTCTACACTGAAGCTTTCTTT

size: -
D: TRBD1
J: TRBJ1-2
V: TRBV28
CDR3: CASSLLGTAGYTF
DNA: TGTGCCAGCAGTCTCCTGGGGACAGCGGGCTACACCTTC

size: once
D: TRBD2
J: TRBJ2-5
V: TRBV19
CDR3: CASSPSGVQETQYF
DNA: TGTGCCAGTAGTCCTAGCGGGGTACAAGAGACCCAGTACTTC

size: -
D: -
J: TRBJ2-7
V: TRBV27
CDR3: CASRRPYDFEQYF
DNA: TGTGCCAGCAGGCGACCCTACGATTTCGAGCAGTACTTC

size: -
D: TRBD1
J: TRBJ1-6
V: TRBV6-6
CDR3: CASSYADREDSPLHF
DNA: TGTGCCAGCAGTTACGCGGACAGGGAAGACTCACCCCTCCACTTT

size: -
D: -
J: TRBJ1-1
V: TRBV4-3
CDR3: CASSQDVSGGYTEAFF
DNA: TGCGCCAGCAGCCAAGATGTAAGTGGTGGGTACACTGAAGCTTTCTTT

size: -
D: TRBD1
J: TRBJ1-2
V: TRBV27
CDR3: CASSLGQGVGYTF
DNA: TGTGCCAGCAGTTTGGGACAGGGGGTAGGCTACACCTTC

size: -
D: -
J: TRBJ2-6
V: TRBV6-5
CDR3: CASSYSGSGANVLTF
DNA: TGTGCCAGCAGTTACAGCGGCTCTGGGGCCAACGTCCTGACTTTC

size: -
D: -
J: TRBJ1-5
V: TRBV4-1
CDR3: CASSPRSSARQPQHF
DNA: TGCGCCAGCAGCCCCCGCTCGAGTGCGAGGCAGCCCCAGCATTTT

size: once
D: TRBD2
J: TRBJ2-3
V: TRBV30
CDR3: CAGTLAPRGTDTQYF
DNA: TGTGCCGGAACACTAGCGCCCCGTGGCACAGATACGCAGTATTTT

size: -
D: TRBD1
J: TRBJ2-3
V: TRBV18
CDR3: CASSPLNRDRVDDTQYF
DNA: TGTGCCAGCTCACCCCTCAACCGGGACAGGGTCGACGATACGCAGTATTTT

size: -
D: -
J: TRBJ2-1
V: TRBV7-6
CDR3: CASSLVSNNEQFF
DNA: TGTGCCAGCAGCTTAGTTAGCAACAATGAGCAGTTCTTC

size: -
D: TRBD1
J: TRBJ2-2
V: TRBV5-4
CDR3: CASSLGQGAFTGELFF
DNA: TGTGCCAGCAGCTTGGGGCAGGGGGCTTTCACCGGGGAGCTGTTTTTT

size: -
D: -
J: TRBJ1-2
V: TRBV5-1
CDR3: CASSFGINYGYTF
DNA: TGCGCCAGCAGCTTCGGGATTAACTATGGCTACACCTTC

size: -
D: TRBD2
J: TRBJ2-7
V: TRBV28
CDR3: CASSPGLVSYEQYF
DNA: TGTGCCAGCAGCCCGGGACTAGTGTCCTACGAGCAGTACTTC

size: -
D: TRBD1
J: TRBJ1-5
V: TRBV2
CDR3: CASAQGVRSQPQHF
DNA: TGTGCCAGCGCACAGGGGGTACGGAGTCAGCCCCAGCATTTT

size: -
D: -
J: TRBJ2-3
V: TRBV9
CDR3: CASSVEGGADTQYF
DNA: TGTGCCAGCAGCGTCGAGGGTGGCGCAGATACGCAGTATTTT

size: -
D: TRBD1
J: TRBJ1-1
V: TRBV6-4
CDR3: CASSPGQGARHTEAFF
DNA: TGTGCCAGCAGCCCGGGACAGGGGGCAAGGCACACTGAAGCTTTCTTT

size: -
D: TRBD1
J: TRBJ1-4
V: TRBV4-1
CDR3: CASSQDTIPGGINEKLFF
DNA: TGCGCCAGCAGCCAAGATACAATCCCAGGGGGGATTAATGAAAAACTGTTTTTT

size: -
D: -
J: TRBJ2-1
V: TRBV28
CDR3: CASSLQGNEQFF
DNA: TGTGCCAGCAGTTTACAGGGAAATGAGCAGTTCTTC

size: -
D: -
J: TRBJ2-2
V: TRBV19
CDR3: CASDRAYLGELFF
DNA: TGTGCCAGTGACCGGGCCTATCTCGGGGAGCTGTTTTTT

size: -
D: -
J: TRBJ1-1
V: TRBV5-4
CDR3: CASSTPKQGNTEAFF
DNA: TGTGCCAGCAGTACCCCCAAACAGGGGAACACTGAAGCTTTCTTT

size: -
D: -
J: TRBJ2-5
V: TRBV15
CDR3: CATSRDQSWETQYF
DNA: TGTGCCACCAGCAGAGACCAGAGTTGGGAGACCCAGTACTTC

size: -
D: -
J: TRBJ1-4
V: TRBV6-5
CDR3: CASRPGQLNEKLFF
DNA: TGTGCCAGCAGACCCGGACAGCTTAATGAAAAACTGTTTTTT